What follows are 19 T cell receptor beta chains derived from one specimen sequenced in a study of beta chain features in type 1 diabetes. No antigen is known for these receptors. General observations from the study: TCRB CDR3s were moderately but significantly shorter in Type 1 diabetes patients in all four CD4+ subsets.

Sequencing targeted expressed TCRB transcripts, as all isolated RNA had been reverse transcribed. Method: immunoSEQ multiplex PCR; TCRdb's copy keeps in-frame clones and lacks some. The data contain roughly 340,000 clones, approximately 13% of them singletons. Sequencing was done on a sample of naive CD4+ T cells from blood. The receptors were sampled from a woman younger than 30 with type 1 diabetes.

This chain uses TRBV28 with TRBJ2-7; 7 positions match TRBD2. The junction had 6 bases not matched to a gene; V was cut back by 4 bases and J by 0 bases. The CDR3 is made up of 15 amino acids. The germline V gene has CDR1 MDHEN and CDR2 SYDVKM. The CDR3 sequence: CASSSSGKSSYEQYF. The DNA for the CDR3 is TGTGCCAGCAGTTCAAGCGGGAAGAGCTCCTACGAGCAGTACTTC. The full variable domain, its missing parts supplied by reference TRBV28 and TRBJ2-7, is DVKVTQSSRYLVKRTGEKVFLECVQDMDHENMFWYRQDPGLGLRLIYFSYDVKMKEKGDIPEGYSVSREKKERFSLILESASTNQTSMYLCASSSSGKSSYEQYFGPGTRLTVT.

In this sample, this clone turned up a few times. V usage is TRBV9 and J usage is TRBJ2-2; a possible D gene is TRBD2 (5 bases). This CDR3 contains 15 residues. Germline V gene lookup returns CDR1 SGDLS and CDR2 YYNGEE. With 2 bases removed from V and 5 bases from J, the gap between germline ends came to 13 bases. DNA of the CDR3: TGTGCCAGCAGCGTCCTCTCCGGGAAAACCGGGGAGCTGTTTTTT. It codes for CASSVLSGKTGELFF. Using reference TRBV9 and TRBJ2-2 for the parts outside the CDR3, the full variable domain is DSGVTQTPKHLITATGQRVTLRCSPRSGDLSVYWYQQSLDQGLQFLIQYYNGEERAKGNILERFSAQQFPDLHSELNLSSLELGDSALYFCASSVLSGKTGELFFGEGSRLTVL.

V and J are TRBV5-1 and TRBJ1-4, with 7 bases identical to TRBD1. V lost 0 bases and J lost 6; bases outside the gene matches: 5. The CDR3 has 15 residues. Per germline, CDR1 SGHRS and CDR2 YFSETQ. CDR3 DNA: TGCGCCAGCAGCTTGGAACAGGGGAAGTATGAAAAACTGTTTTTT. Protein product: CASSLEQGKYEKLFF.

This clone has more than one count but fewer than ten. The chain recombines TRBV7-9 with TRBJ2-3; 10 positions agree with TRBD2. CDR3 length: 19 amino acids. V was pared by 2 bases and J by 0 bases, with 11 bases of the junction left unmatched. CDR1 and CDR2 from the germline V gene are SEHNR and FQNEAQ (reference sequence). The CDR3 protein is CASSLTSGTSVLSTDTQYF. CDR3 in DNA: TGTGCCAGCAGCTTAACCTCCGGGACTAGCGTCTTGAGCACAGATACGCAGTATTTT.

This rearrangement joins TRBV6-5 to TRBJ2-3; possibly TRBD1 for D (6 bases). The CDR3 loop spans 13 amino acids. V lost 6 bases, J lost 1 base, and 8 bases lay in between. CDR1 is MNHEY, CDR2 SVGAGI, per germline. The CDR3 DNA is TGTGCCAGCAGCAGGACAGGCACAGATACGCAGTATTTT. Translated: CASSRTGTDTQYF.

This clone has a handful of counts. The gene calls are TRBV20-1 and TRBJ2-1; no clear D gene. Germline lookup yields CDR1 DFQATT and CDR2 SNEGSKA (reference sequence). V gave up 4 bases and J gave up 12 bases, with 13 bases separating them. This CDR3 comprises 11 residues. DNA for the CDR3: TGCAGTGCTAAGTCTCAGGTCCGGCAGTTCTTC. This gives the protein CSAKSQVRQFF.

The sample holds a few counts of this clone. Other DNA sequences in this specimen translate into the identical CDR3. CDR3 protein: CASSPGLAGNEQFF. CDR3 DNA: TGTGCCAGCAGCCCGGGGCTAGCGGGCAATGAGCAGTTCTTC. The chain couples TRBV7-2 to TRBJ2-1, with 8 bases identical to TRBD2. The V segment lost 5 bases and the J segment 6 bases; nucleotides outside the gene matches: 6. The CDR3 covers 14 residues. Germline CDR1 SGHTA, CDR2 FQGNSA.

This clone showed up just a few times. The chain links TRBV29-1 to TRBJ1-4, with 8 bases identical to TRBD1. The J segment lost 7 bases and the V segment lost 1 base, leaving 5 bases of the junction unmatched. This CDR3 has 14 amino acids. The germline CDR1 and CDR2 sequences are SQVTM and ANQGSEA. The CDR3 loop reads CSVEGTGIGEKLFF. The CDR3 DNA reads TGCAGCGTTGAAGGGACAGGGATTGGTGAAAAACTGTTTTTT.

This clone was found a few times. J is TRBJ2-4 and V is TRBV30, with D perhaps TRBD1 (6 bases). The germline V and J ends were trimmed by 3 bases and 7 bases, with 7 bases remaining between them. The CDR3 totals 11 residues. CDR1 GTSNPN and CDR2 SVGIG come from the germline V gene (reference sequence). The CDR3 loop reads CAWSTGNIQYF. CDR3 coding DNA: TGTGCCTGGAGCACAGGGAACATTCAGTACTTC.

This clone was counted only a few times. This rearrangement joins TRBV11-2 to TRBJ2-1, with D uncertain. The CDR3 has 15 amino acids. The V and J ends lost 1 base and 6 bases respectively, with 13 bases between them. Germline CDR1 reads SGHAT; CDR2 reads FQNNGV. This CDR3 is CASSLGPARRNEQFF. The CDR3 coding sequence is TGTGCCAGCAGCTTAGGACCAGCGCGCCGCAATGAGCAGTTCTTC.

The chain joins TRBV18 to TRBJ1-5, with no clear D. This CDR3 spans 13 amino acids. Trimming stripped 6 bases from V and 1 base from J, with 7 bases between. Germline V gene data show CDR1 as KGHSH and CDR2 as LQKENI. This chain's CDR3 is CASSTGSNQPQHF. In DNA form, the CDR3 reads TGTGCCAGCTCCACGGGAAGCAATCAGCCCCAGCATTTT.

The rearrangement joins TRBV7-3 to TRBJ2-2, with 9 bases identical to TRBD1. V gave up 2 bases and J gave up 5 bases; unmatched junction bases: 9. This CDR3 spans 17 amino acids. In germline, CDR1 is SGHTA, CDR2 FQGTGA. CDR3 DNA: TGTGCCAGCAGCTTACGGGGTGGACAGGGGCGTACCGGGGAGCTGTTTTTT. As protein: CASSLRGGQGRTGELFF.

This clone came up a few times. Within the sample, other DNA sequences also encode this same CDR3. The chain carries TRBV9 and TRBJ2-7, with 9 bases fitting TRBD1. The CDR3 extends over 14 amino acids. The V gene's germline CDR1 is SGDLS and CDR2 YYNGEE. V shed 4 bases, J shed 3 bases, and the junction held 5 bases outside the gene matches. The CDR3 coding sequence is TGTGCCAGCAGCCCGTCGACAGGGGGCTACGAGCAGTACTTC. As protein: CASSPSTGGYEQYF.

There are a few counts of this clone. The J gene is TRBJ1-2, the V gene TRBV30; D is uncertain. Germline V gene data show CDR1 as GTSNPN and CDR2 as SVGIG (reference sequence). Trimming pared 2 bases from V and 2 bases from J, leaving 12 bases between. The CDR3 has 14 residues. CDR3 sequence reads: CAWSFGSPNYGYTF. CDR3 sequence (DNA): TGTGCCTGGAGTTTCGGGTCGCCAAACTATGGCTACACCTTC.

Written as DNA, the CDR3 is TGTGCCAGCAGCTTAGCGCGGGGCCCCACTGAAGCTTTCTTT. This gives the protein CASSLARGPTEAFF. This chain links TRBV7-9 with TRBJ1-1, with a tentative D call TRBD1 (5 bases). The CDR3 extends over 14 amino acids. Per the germline V gene, CDR1 is SEHNR and CDR2 is FQNEAQ (reference sequence). Trimming stripped 0 bases from V and 4 bases from J, with 9 bases between.

This clone showed up just a few times. The chain has TRBV15 and TRBJ2-5, with 13 bases matching TRBD2. The germline gives CDR1 LNHNV, CDR2 YYDKDF (reference sequence). The CDR3 extends over 18 amino acids. The V gene end was trimmed by 0 bases and the J gene end by 1 base; junction bases not matched to a gene: 5. The CDR3 bases are TGTGCCACCAGCAGAGACCCGGGACTAGCGGGACTCCAAGAGACCCAGTACTTC. Protein product: CATSRDPGLAGLQETQYF. The full variable domain, in which reference TRBV15 and TRBJ2-5 provide the parts outside the CDR3, is DAMVIQNPRYQVTQFGKPVTLSCSQTLNHNVMYWYQQKSSQAPKLLFHYYDKDFNNEADTPDNFQSRRPNTSFCFLDIRSPGLGDTAMYLCATSRDPGLAGLQETQYFGPGTRLLVL.

This chain connects TRBV4-3 to TRBJ2-1; a weak D match, TRBD1 (5 bases). Germline V gene lookup returns CDR1 LGHNA and CDR2 YSLEER. V gave up 4 bases and J gave up 2 bases, with 12 bases separating them. This CDR3 has 15 amino acids. CDR3 residues: CASSRQGGAYNEQFF. In nucleotides, the CDR3 is TGCGCCAGCAGCCGGCAGGGCGGAGCCTACAATGAGCAGTTCTTC.

This clone was picked up a small number of times. The V call is TRBV21-1, the J call TRBJ2-7; the tabulated D call, TRBD1, remains unverified against the DNA. TRBV21-1 corresponds to a pseudogene. The CDR3 extends over 13 amino acids. The CDR3 reads CANYVGQDNEQYF. The CDR3 nucleotides read TGTGCCAACTACGTCGGACAGGACAACGAGCAGTACTTC.

V is TRBV10-3 and J is TRBJ2-1, with D perhaps TRBD1 (6 bases). CDR1 ENHRY and CDR2 SYGVKD come from the germline V gene. V was pared by 6 bases and J by 5 bases, with 11 bases between. The CDR3 sequence is 13 residues long. CDR3 sequence (DNA): TGTGCCATCAGGCGGACAGATCACAATGAGCAGTTCTTC. It is translated as CAIRRTDHNEQFF.